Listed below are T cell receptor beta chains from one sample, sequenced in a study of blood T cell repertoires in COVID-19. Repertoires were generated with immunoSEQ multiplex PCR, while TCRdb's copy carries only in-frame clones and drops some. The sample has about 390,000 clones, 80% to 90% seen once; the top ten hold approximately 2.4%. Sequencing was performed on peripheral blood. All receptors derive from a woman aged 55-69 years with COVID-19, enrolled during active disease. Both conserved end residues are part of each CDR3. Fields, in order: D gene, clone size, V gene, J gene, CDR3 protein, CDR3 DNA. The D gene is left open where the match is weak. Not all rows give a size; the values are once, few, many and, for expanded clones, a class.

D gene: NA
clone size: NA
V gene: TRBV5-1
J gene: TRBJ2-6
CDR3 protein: CASSKTGLSGANVLTF
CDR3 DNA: TGCGCCAGCAGCAAAACAGGGTTATCTGGGGCCAACGTCCTGACTTTC

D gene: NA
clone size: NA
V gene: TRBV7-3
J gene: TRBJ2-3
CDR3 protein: CASSEGLGGDTQYF
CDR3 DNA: TGTGCCAGCAGCGAGGGACTCGGGGGAGATACGCAGTATTTT

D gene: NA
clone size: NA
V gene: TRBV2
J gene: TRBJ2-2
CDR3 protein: CASSRWGPGTGELFF
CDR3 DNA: TGTGCCAGCAGTAGATGGGGGCCGGGGACCGGGGAGCTGTTTTTT

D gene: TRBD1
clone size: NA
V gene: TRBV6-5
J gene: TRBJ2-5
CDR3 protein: CASRDRGRGRETQYF
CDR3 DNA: TGTGCCAGCAGAGACAGGGGGCGCGGGAGGGAGACCCAGTACTTC

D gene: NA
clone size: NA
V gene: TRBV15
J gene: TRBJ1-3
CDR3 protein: CATSSQILSGNTIYF
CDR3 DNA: TGTGCCACCAGCAGCCAAATACTCTCTGGAAACACCATATATTTT

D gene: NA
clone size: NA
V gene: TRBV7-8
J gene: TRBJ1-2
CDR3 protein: CASSLRDSNYGYTF
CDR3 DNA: TGTGCCAGCAGCTTAAGAGACAGTAACTATGGCTACACCTTC

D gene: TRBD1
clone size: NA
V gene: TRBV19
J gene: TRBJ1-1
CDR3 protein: CASSTGGAEAFF
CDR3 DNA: TGTGCCAGTAGTACAGGGGGAGCTGAAGCTTTCTTT

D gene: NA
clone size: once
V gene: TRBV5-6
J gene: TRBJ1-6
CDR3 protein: CASSSGQFYNSPLHF
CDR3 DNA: TGTGCCAGCAGCTCGGGACAATTCTATAATTCACCCCTCCACTTT

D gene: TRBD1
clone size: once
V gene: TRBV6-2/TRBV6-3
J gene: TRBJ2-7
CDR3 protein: CASSPGTGVYYEQYF
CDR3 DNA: TGTGCCAGCAGTCCCGGGACAGGCGTCTACTACGAGCAGTACTTC

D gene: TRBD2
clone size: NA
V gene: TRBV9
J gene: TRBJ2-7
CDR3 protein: CASSVRGLAGVEQYF
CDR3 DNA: TGTGCCAGCAGCGTTCGGGGACTAGCGGGGGTAGAGCAGTACTTC

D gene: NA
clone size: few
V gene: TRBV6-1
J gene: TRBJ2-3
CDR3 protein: CASSEPRRPRGDTQYF
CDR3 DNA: TGTGCCAGCAGTGAACCCAGGCGGCCCAGGGGAGATACGCAGTATTTT

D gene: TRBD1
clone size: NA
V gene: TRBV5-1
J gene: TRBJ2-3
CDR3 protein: CASSIDRGSDTQYF
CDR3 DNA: TGCGCCAGCAGCATAGACAGGGGGTCAGATACGCAGTATTTT

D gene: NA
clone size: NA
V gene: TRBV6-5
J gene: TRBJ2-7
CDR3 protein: CASRGGIRYEQYF
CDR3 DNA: TGTGCCAGCAGAGGGGGAATCAGGTACGAGCAGTACTTC

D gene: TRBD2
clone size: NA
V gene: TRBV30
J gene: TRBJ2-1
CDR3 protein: CAWRALAGGYNEQFF
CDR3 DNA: TGTGCCTGGAGGGCTCTAGCGGGGGGATACAATGAGCAGTTCTTC

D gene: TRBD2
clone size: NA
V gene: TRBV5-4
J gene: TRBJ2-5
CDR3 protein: CASSSTSGGNFQYF
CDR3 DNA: TGTGCCAGCAGCTCGACTAGCGGGGGCAACTTCCAGTACTTC

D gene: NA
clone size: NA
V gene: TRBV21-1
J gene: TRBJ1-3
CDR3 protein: CASSKRCKPTGNTIYF
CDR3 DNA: TGTGCCAGCAGCAAACGGTGCAAGCCTACTGGAAACACCATATATTTT

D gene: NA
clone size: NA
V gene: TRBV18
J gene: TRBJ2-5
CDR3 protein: CASSPGRVPNVETQYF
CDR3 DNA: TGTGCCAGCTCACCAGGGCGCGTTCCCAACGTAGAGACCCAGTACTTC

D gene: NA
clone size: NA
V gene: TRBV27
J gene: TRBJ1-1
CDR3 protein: CASSFGGGYTEAFF
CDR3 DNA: TGTGCCAGCAGTTTCGGAGGAGGTTACACTGAAGCTTTCTTT

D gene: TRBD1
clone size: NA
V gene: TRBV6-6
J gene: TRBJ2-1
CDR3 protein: CASGKGTGGYNEQFF
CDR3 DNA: TGTGCCAGCGGAAAGGGGACAGGGGGCTACAATGAGCAGTTCTTC

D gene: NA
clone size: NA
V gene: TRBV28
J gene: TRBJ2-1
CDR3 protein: CASRTTDNEQFF
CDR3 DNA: TGTGCCAGCAGGACTACTGACAATGAGCAGTTCTTC

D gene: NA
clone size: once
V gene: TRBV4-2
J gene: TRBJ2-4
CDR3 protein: CASSQEPSGGRSNIQYF
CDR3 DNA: TGTGCCAGCAGCCAAGAGCCTTCTGGGGGCCGTTCGAACATTCAGTACTTC

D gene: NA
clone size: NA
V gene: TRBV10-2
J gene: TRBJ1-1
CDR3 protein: CATNGSYTEAFF
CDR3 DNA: TGCGCCACCAACGGGTCGTATACTGAAGCTTTCTTT

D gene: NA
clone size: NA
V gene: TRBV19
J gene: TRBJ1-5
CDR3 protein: CASSASGRQPQHF
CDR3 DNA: TGTGCCAGTAGTGCGTCAGGGAGGCAGCCCCAGCATTTT

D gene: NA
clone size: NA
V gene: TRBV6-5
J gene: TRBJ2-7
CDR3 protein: CASSTGPLLAYEQYF
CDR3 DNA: TGTGCCAGCAGTACTGGACCTTTACTAGCCTACGAGCAGTACTTC

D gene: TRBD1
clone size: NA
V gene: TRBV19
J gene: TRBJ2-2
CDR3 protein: CASSYQGQGFTGELFF
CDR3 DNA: TGTGCCAGTAGCTACCAGGGACAGGGATTCACCGGGGAGCTGTTTTTT

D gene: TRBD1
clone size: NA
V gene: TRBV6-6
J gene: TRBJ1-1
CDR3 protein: CASSKRQGGQNTEAFF
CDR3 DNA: TGTGCCAGCAGCAAACGACAGGGGGGACAGAACACTGAAGCTTTCTTT

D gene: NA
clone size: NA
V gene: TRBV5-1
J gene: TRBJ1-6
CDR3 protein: CASSEGQVHSPLHF
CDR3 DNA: TGCGCCAGCAGCGAAGGACAAGTACACTCACCCCTCCACTTT

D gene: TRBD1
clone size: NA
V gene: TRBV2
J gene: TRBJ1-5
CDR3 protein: CASSESGTGINQPQHF
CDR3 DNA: TGTGCCAGCAGTGAATCTGGGACAGGGATTAATCAGCCCCAGCATTTT

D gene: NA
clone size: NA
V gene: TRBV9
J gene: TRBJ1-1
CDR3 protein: CASSGPGGTEAFF
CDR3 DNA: TGTGCCAGCAGCGGTCCGGGGGGCACTGAAGCTTTCTTT

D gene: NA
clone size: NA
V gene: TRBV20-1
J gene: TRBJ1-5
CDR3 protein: CSASSSGVNQPQHF
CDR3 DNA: TGCAGTGCTAGTAGTTCAGGGGTCAATCAGCCCCAGCATTTT

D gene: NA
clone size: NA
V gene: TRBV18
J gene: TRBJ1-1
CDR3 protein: CASSQRPEAFF
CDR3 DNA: TGTGCCAGCTCACAGCGGCCTGAAGCTTTCTTT

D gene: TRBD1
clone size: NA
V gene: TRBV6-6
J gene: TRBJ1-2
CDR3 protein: CASSYGGDRKDYGYTF
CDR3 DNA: TGTGCCAGCAGTTACGGGGGGGACAGGAAAGACTATGGCTACACCTTC